This TCR beta chain was sequenced during a study of T cells in Graves' hyperthyroidism and ophthalmopathy. Authors of the study amplified TCR beta CDR3 regions from RNA transcripts. With the HTBI primer set, the TCR CDR3 went through a first round of RT-PCR. TCRdb processed the multiplex PCR reads anew with MiXCR; each CDR3 protein has one entry. This sample has 340,000 or so distinct CDR3 sequences; over 15% occur once, and the top ten carry roughly a third. The study, taken as a whole, reports: Ophthalmopathy cases were set apart from stable hyperthyroidism by a 13 V-J model. Most thyroid clonotypes with frequency above 0.001 were detected in blood.

CDR3 length: 14 amino acids. CDR1 and CDR2 from the germline V gene are KGHSH and LQKENI. Trimming removed 4 bases from V and 5 bases from J, with 15 bases in between. Thyroid ultrasound, orbital computed tomography, clinical symptoms, and serum thyroxine and TRAb underpinned diagnoses. A word on this clonotype: What it binds is unknown.

This chain connects TRBV18 to TRBJ2-7, with D possibly being TRBD2 (5 bases). Sequenced: blood. The receptor was isolated from a man in his thirties or forties with Graves' hyperthyroidism. CDR3 region: CASSHRETTDEQYF. The CDR3 coding sequence is TGTGCCAGCTCACATAGGGAGACCACCGACGAGCAGTACTTC. Using reference TRBV18 and TRBJ2-7 for the parts outside the CDR3, the full variable domain is NAGVMQNPRHLVRRRGQEARLRCSPMKGHSHVYWYRQLPEEGLKFMVYLQKENIIDESGMPKERFSAEFPKEGPSILRIQQVVRGDSAAYFCASSHRETTDEQYFGPGTRLTVT.